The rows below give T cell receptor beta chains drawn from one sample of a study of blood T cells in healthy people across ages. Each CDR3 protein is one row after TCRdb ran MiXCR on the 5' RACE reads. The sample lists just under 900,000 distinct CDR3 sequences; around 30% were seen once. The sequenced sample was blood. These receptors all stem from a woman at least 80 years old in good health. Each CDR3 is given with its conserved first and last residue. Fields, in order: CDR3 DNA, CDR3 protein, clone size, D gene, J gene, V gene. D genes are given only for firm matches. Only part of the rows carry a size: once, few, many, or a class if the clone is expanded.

cdr3_nt: TGTGCCAGCAGTAGGGTGGGGGGACTAGCGTACAATGAGCAGTTCTTC; cdr3_aa: CASSRVGGLAYNEQFF; clone_size: few; d_call: TRBD2; j_call: TRBJ2-1; v_call: TRBV6-5
cdr3_nt: TGCGCCAGCAGCCAAGATTCTGTGCCGGGCATTCAGTACTTC; cdr3_aa: CASSQDSVPGIQYF; clone_size: many; d_call: .; j_call: TRBJ2-4; v_call: TRBV4-3
cdr3_nt: TGTGCCAGCAGTCTAACCTCCCCTGAAGCTTTCTTT; cdr3_aa: CASSLTSPEAFF; clone_size: .; d_call: .; j_call: TRBJ1-1; v_call: TRBV27
cdr3_nt: TGTGCCAGCAGTTTGGCAGGGGGCAAGGACGACGAGCAGTACTTC; cdr3_aa: CASSLAGGKDDEQYF; clone_size: many; d_call: TRBD1; j_call: TRBJ2-7; v_call: TRBV6-2/TRBV6-3
cdr3_nt: TGTGCCAGCAGCTCCGGGACAGGGGGCCGTCTCTATGGCTACACCTTC; cdr3_aa: CASSSGTGGRLYGYTF; clone_size: many; d_call: TRBD1; j_call: TRBJ1-2; v_call: TRBV28
cdr3_nt: TGCAGTGCTAGAGATCCCCTTGCCGGGACAGGGAGCTCACCCCTCCACTTT; cdr3_aa: CSARDPLAGTGSSPLHF; clone_size: few; d_call: TRBD1; j_call: TRBJ1-6; v_call: TRBV20-1
cdr3_nt: TGCAGCACAACGGGGCCAACAGGGGGCGTAGAGACCCAGTACTTC; cdr3_aa: CSTTGPTGGVETQYF; clone_size: .; d_call: TRBD1; j_call: TRBJ2-5; v_call: TRBV29-1
cdr3_nt: TGTGCCAGCAGCCAAGCCACGGGGGTTGGCGAGCAGTACTTC; cdr3_aa: CASSQATGVGEQYF; clone_size: .; d_call: .; j_call: TRBJ2-7; v_call: TRBV3-1
cdr3_nt: TGTGCCAGCACCCCTGGCCGGGTAATGAACACTGAAGCTTTCTTT; cdr3_aa: CASTPGRVMNTEAFF; clone_size: few; d_call: .; j_call: TRBJ1-1; v_call: TRBV12-3/TRBV12-4
cdr3_nt: TGTGCCAGCAGTTTTGAGGGGGTGAACATTCAGTACTTC; cdr3_aa: CASSFEGVNIQYF; clone_size: .; d_call: .; j_call: TRBJ2-4; v_call: TRBV12-3/TRBV12-4
cdr3_nt: TGCAGCGGGCAGAAACTGAACACTGAAGCTTTCTTT; cdr3_aa: CSGQKLNTEAFF; clone_size: few; d_call: .; j_call: TRBJ1-1; v_call: TRBV29-1
cdr3_nt: TGTGCCAGCACTTCCCTCGGACGGGCTGTAGGTGGCTACACCTTC; cdr3_aa: CASTSLGRAVGGYTF; clone_size: few; d_call: .; j_call: TRBJ1-2; v_call: TRBV6-2/TRBV6-3
cdr3_nt: TGTGCCAGCAGCTTTACAGGGGTTGGGGAGCAGTACTTC; cdr3_aa: CASSFTGVGEQYF; clone_size: many; d_call: TRBD1; j_call: TRBJ2-7; v_call: TRBV7-8
cdr3_nt: TGTGCCAGCTCACCCCCAGGGCGGGTGGGTGAGCAGTACTTC; cdr3_aa: CASSPPGRVGEQYF; clone_size: few; d_call: .; j_call: TRBJ2-7; v_call: TRBV18